This T cell receptor beta chain originates from a study of blood T cell repertoires in COVID-19. Germline V gives CDR1 LGHNA, CDR2 YNFKEQ. The V gene end was trimmed by 3 bases and the J gene end by 7 bases; junction bases not matched to a gene: 5. The CDR3 runs 14 residues. Enrolled during active infection, Seattle patients were then followed longitudinally. Here immunoSEQ multiplex PCR was the method, and the copy in TCRdb shows in-frame clones only, minus some. This table has about 250,000 clones, about 90% appearing once. The sequence was obtained from a woman aged 55 to 70 with COVID-19, enrolled during active disease. Specimen: peripheral blood. The V call is TRBV4-2, the J call TRBJ1-4; 7 bases line up with TRBD1. DNA of the CDR3: TGTGCCAGCAGCCATGACAGGGATTTTGAAAAACTGTTTTTT. Its protein product is CASSHDRDFEKLFF.